The entry that follows covers one T cell receptor beta chain sequence. The data were obtained in a study of naive and memory T cell subsets. An equimolar mix of two oligonucleotides served as the beta constant-region primer for TRBC1 and TRBC2. TCRdb called the UMI-ligation and nested PCR reads again in MiXCR, with one record for every CDR3 protein. The table has about 85,000 distinct CDR3 sequences, under 15% seen once. CDR1 GTSNPN and CDR2 SVGIG come from the germline V gene (reference sequence). CDR3 length equals 13 residues. Trimming pared 3 bases from V and 4 bases from J, leaving 12 bases between.

The sequencing input was central memory CD4+ T cells from blood. The receptor was derived from a human donor in good health. The chain joins TRBV30 to TRBJ1-2, with D possibly matching TRBD1 (5 bases). CDR3 sequence reads: CAWRAGSAYGYTF. CDR3 bases: TGTGCCTGGAGAGCAGGGTCTGCCTATGGCTACACCTTC. Full variable domain (missing parts from reference TRBV30 and TRBJ1-2): SQTIHQWPATLVQPVGSPLSLECTVEGTSNPNLYWYRQAAGRGLQLLFYSVGIGQISSEVPQNLSASRPQDRQFILSSKKLLLSDSGFYLCAWRAGSAYGYTFGSGTRLTVV.